The subject of this entry is one T cell receptor (beta chain). Its specificity is unknown. Germline V gene lookup returns CDR1 DFQATT and CDR2 SNEGSKA (reference sequence). Trimming removed 6 bases at V and 3 bases at J, with 11 bases between. CDR3 size: 13 residues. Each CDR3 protein is one row after TCRdb ran MiXCR on the reads. This table holds approximately 700,000 distinct CDR3 sequences, under 40% found once. This entry belongs to a study of T cell repertoires in cytomegalovirus infection. Study-wide results and limits: People with CMV and the relevant HLA were identified by cumulative public TCR beta family frequency. The study found HLA-C-restricted CMV-specific TCR beta clonotypes dominating the ex vivo response.

Sample: PBMCs. This clonotype originated in a human donor in good health (CMV status not recorded). Some clones in this sample may be carry-over from other donors' samples. This sequence joins TRBV20-1 and TRBJ2-2; tentative D call: TRBD2 (5 bases). CDR3 residues: CSAQRADTGELFF. CDR3 in DNA: TGCAGTGCCCAGAGGGCTGACACCGGGGAGCTGTTTTTT.